The TCR beta chain under discussion was sequenced for a study of vaccination and CD4 T cells after COVID-19. The treatment here: roughly 11-day PBMC culture with coronavirus spike peptide pools or control peptides (ViraFEST assay). This clonotype was seen only a few times. Its antigen is unknown. Cultured CD4+ T-cell DNA underwent Oncomine TCR Beta short-read sequencing. TCRdb fed the PCR reads into MiXCR, producing one record per CDR3 protein. The sample consists of 12,000 or so distinct CDR3 sequences, 53% of them appearing once. CDR1 is LNHNV, CDR2 YYDKDF, per germline (reference sequence). CDR3 size: 13 residues. Trimming stripped 0 bases from V and 6 bases from J, with 8 bases between.

The source of this sequence is a human donor who had recovered from COVID-19. The V call is TRBV15, the J call TRBJ1-1; D uncertain. The specimen was CD4+ T cells from blood, cultured in vitro. Here the CDR3 reads CATSRDHGAEAFF. The DNA of the CDR3 is TGTGCCACCAGCAGAGATCATGGGGCTGAAGCTTTCTTT.